This TCR beta chain was profiled in a study of blood T cell repertoires in COVID-19. This clone was recorded a few times. As originally analysed: Scientists estimated how many nucleated cells there were by amplifying reference gene primers. Sequencing used immunoSEQ multiplex PCR; TCRdb keeps in-frame clones, though not all of them. V and J calls and clone size are those listed in that table; D and trimming were worked out from the DNA. This repertoire shows about 260,000 clones, around nine tenths found once; its top ten account for roughly 1.8%. The germline V gene encodes CDR1 SGHNT and CDR2 YYREEE (reference sequence). The CDR3 extends over 17 amino acids. Trimming at V came to 4 bases and at J to 7 bases, leaving 11 bases not matched to a gene.

What was sequenced was peripheral blood. The chain carries TRBV5-4 and TRBJ2-1, with 13 bases that match TRBD2. The receptor's source is a man younger than 45 with active or convalescent COVID-19. This CDR3 is CASSEAPGTSGANEQFF. The CDR3 coding sequence is TGTGCCAGCAGCGAAGCTCCCGGGACTAGCGGGGCGAATGAGCAGTTCTTC.